This entry lists 10 T cell receptor beta chains sequenced from one sample in a study of OX40 agonist ivuxolimab in advanced cancers. Method: immunoSEQ multiplex PCR; TCRdb's copy keeps in-frame clones and lacks some. The data hold tens of thousands of clones, with approximately 83% observed a single time. The starting material was CD4+ or CD8+ T cells sorted from blood, obtained in a trial of the OX40 agonist ivuxolimab. All receptors derive from an adult with an advanced solid tumor such as melanoma, head and neck, liver or kidney cancer.

This rearrangement joins TRBV11-1 to TRBJ1-1; D is unresolved. The length of the CDR3 is 10 residues. CDR1 is SGHAT, CDR2 FQDESV, per germline (reference sequence). The ends were cut back, 5 bases at V and 8 bases at J, with 6 bases in the middle. The DNA for the CDR3 is TGTGCCAGCAGCAGGGAGGAAGCTTTCTTT. It codes for CASSREEAFF.

The chain couples TRBV29-1 to TRBJ2-3; TRBD1 agrees at 7 bases. The germline V gene encodes CDR1 SQVTM and CDR2 ANQGSEA. V lost 6 bases to trimming and J lost 3 bases; unmatched junction nucleotides: 3. This CDR3 region has 12 residues. CDR3 nucleotide sequence: TGCAGCGTGGGACAGCAGACAGATACGCAGTATTTT. Encoded protein: CSVGQQTDTQYF.

This clone was counted once. The V and J genes are TRBV7-9 and TRBJ2-7; a weak D match, TRBD1 (6 bases). Germline CDR1 and CDR2: SEHNR and FQNEAQ (reference sequence). V was clipped by 5 bases and J by 5 bases, with 13 bases between them. The length of the CDR3 is 13 residues. CDR3 sequence (DNA): TGTGCCAGCAGCCCTTTGTGGACAGACGAGCAGTACTTC. Its protein product is CASSPLWTDEQYF.

The rearrangement joins TRBV7-3 to TRBJ2-3; 7 positions agree with TRBD2. CDR1 is SGHTA and CDR2 is FQGTGA in the germline V gene. The CDR3 has 14 amino acids. V shed 5 bases and J 3 bases; nucleotides not matched to a gene: 5. The CDR3 DNA reads TGTGCCAGCAGCGGACTAGGAGTAACAGATACGCAGTATTTT. Protein sequence: CASSGLGVTDTQYF. Complete variable domain (other parts from reference TRBV7-3 and TRBJ2-3): GAGVSQTPSNKVTEKGKYVELRCDPISGHTALYWYRQSLGQGPEFLIYFQGTGAADDSGLPNDRFFAVRPEGSVSTLKIQRTERGDSAVYLCASSGLGVTDTQYFGPGTRLTVL.

The rearrangement links TRBV4-3 to TRBJ2-3; D uncertain. The CDR3 spans 17 residues. With 0 bases removed from V and 2 bases from J, the gap between germline ends came to 15 bases. The germline V gene encodes CDR1 LGHNA and CDR2 YSLEER. The CDR3: CASSQESEEADTDTQYF. CDR3 DNA sequence: TGCGCCAGCAGCCAAGAGTCAGAGGAAGCAGACACAGATACGCAGTATTTT.

The CDR3 region is CAINDAVGTGELFF. The CDR3 DNA reads TGTGCCATAAACGATGCGGTTGGGACCGGGGAGCTGTTTTTT. The chain is built from TRBV19 and TRBJ2-2; no definite D call. The CDR3 length is 14 residues. Trimming pared 10 bases from V and 5 bases from J, leaving 17 bases between. Per the germline V gene, CDR1 is LNHDA and CDR2 is SQIVND (reference sequence). The whole variable domain, remainder taken from reference TRBV19 and TRBJ2-2, is DGGITQSPKYLFRKEGQNVTLSCEQNLNHDAMYWYRQDPGQGLRLIYYSQIVNDFQKGDIAEGYSVSREKKESFPLTVTSAQKNPTAFYLCAINDAVGTGELFFGEGSRLTVL.

This chain connects TRBV7-6 to TRBJ1-3; D is ambiguous. In germline, CDR1 is SGHVS, CDR2 FNYEAQ. The CDR3 is made up of 12 amino acids. V lost 1 base and J 4 bases, leaving 2 bases between the germline ends. The CDR3 DNA reads as TGTGCCAGCAGCTTAGAAGGAAACACCATATATTTT. Its translation: CASSLEGNTIYF.

The CDR3 is CASSLEASYEQYF. CDR3 nucleotide sequence: TGTGCCAGCAGTTTAGAGGCCTCCTACGAGCAGTACTTC. The chain couples TRBV27 to TRBJ2-7; D remains unclear. Germline CDR1 reads MNHEY; CDR2 reads SMNVEV (reference sequence). The V end was cut by 2 bases, the J end by 0 bases, with 5 bases between. This CDR3 has 13 residues.

The genes are TRBV18 and TRBJ1-1; no firm D call. V was shortened by 3 bases and J by 1 base, with 9 bases between the two germline ends. Germline CDR1 is KGHSH and CDR2 is LQKENI. The length of the CDR3 is 14 residues. The CDR3 sequence: CASSPYIGNTEAFF. In DNA, the CDR3 is TGTGCCAGCTCACCGTACATAGGGAACACTGAAGCTTTCTTT.

V is TRBV5-1 and J is TRBJ2-1, with D tentatively TRBD2 (6 bases). Germline assignment: CDR1 SGHRS and CDR2 YFSETQ. Between the trimmed V and J ends, which lost 2 bases and 0 bases, there was a span of 6 bases. This CDR3 region has 14 residues. CDR3 in DNA: TGCGCCAGCAGCTTCGGGAGCTCCTACAATGAGCAGTTCTTC. Its translation: CASSFGSSYNEQFF.